The 5 T cell receptor beta chains in this list originate from one sample, sequenced in a study of blood T cell repertoires in COVID-19. Sequencing used immunoSEQ multiplex PCR; TCRdb keeps in-frame clones, though not all of them. The repertoire consists of 200,000 to 300,000 clones, with under 90% occurring once and the leading ten covering approximately 1.7%. Material: PBMCs or T cells enriched from blood (not recorded which). Receptors originate from a man aged 40-50 years who had recovered from COVID-19.

The chain carries TRBV27 and TRBJ2-7; the D is unclear. Per germline, CDR1 MNHEY and CDR2 SMNVEV (reference sequence). Trimming stripped 2 bases from V and 4 bases from J, with 9 bases between. The CDR3 extends over 13 amino acids. CDR3 sequence: CASSLQASYEQYF. In DNA form, the CDR3 reads TGTGCCAGCAGTTTACAGGCCTCGTACGAGCAGTACTTC.

The chain recombines TRBV7-2 with TRBJ2-7; TRBD2 agrees at 10 bases. The germline V gene encodes CDR1 SGHTA and CDR2 FQGNSA. The CDR3 is 15 amino acids. With V trimmed by 7 bases and J by 3 bases, 9 bases remained unmatched. The CDR3 loop reads CASTVDASGGYEQYF. CDR3 in DNA: TGTGCCAGCACCGTGGACGCTAGCGGGGGCTACGAGCAGTACTTC.

This sequence joins TRBV3-1 (or the pseudogene TRBV3-2) and TRBJ2-7; 8 positions agree with TRBD1. Germline V CDR1 and CDR2: LGHDT, YNNKEL (reference sequence). V gave up 0 bases and J gave up 0 bases; unmatched junction bases: 16. The CDR3 sequence is 20 residues long. The CDR3 here is CASSQDGSGGGRISSYEQYF. CDR3 DNA sequence: TGTGCCAGCAGCCAAGATGGTTCAGGGGGCGGGCGGATTAGCTCCTACGAGCAGTACTTC.

This chain uses TRBV5-1 with TRBJ2-4; 9 bases are shared with TRBD2. This CDR3 contains 15 residues. Germline CDR1 SGHRS, CDR2 YFSETQ. V dropped 0 bases and J dropped 7; count of bases not matched to a gene: 5. CDR3 sequence: CASSLVISGSNIQYF. CDR3 nucleotides: TGCGCCAGCAGCTTGGTCATTAGCGGGAGCAACATTCAGTACTTC.

The rearrangement uses TRBV7-2 and TRBJ1-5; TRBD1 might be the D (6 bases). This CDR3 contains 14 residues. V was trimmed by 0 bases and J by 11 bases, leaving 14 bases between them. Germline V gene sequence: CDR1 SGHTA, CDR2 FQGNSA. The CDR3 loop is CASSLADRSMAQHF. Here the CDR3 DNA reads TGTGCCAGCAGCTTAGCCGACAGGTCGATGGCCCAGCATTTT. The variable domain in full, completed from reference TRBV7-2 and TRBJ1-5, reads GAGVSQSPSNKVTEKGKDVELRCDPISGHTALYWYRQSLGQGLEFLIYFQGNSAPDKSGLPSDRFSAERTGGSVSTLTIQRTQQEDSAVYLCASSLADRSMAQHFGDGTRLSIL.